Detailed here is one T cell receptor beta chain. J gave up 1 base and V 0 bases, and 2 bases lay outside the gene matches. The V gene's germline CDR1 is ENHRY and CDR2 SYGVKD. The CDR3 consists of 15 residues. The data are from a study of blood T cell repertoires in COVID-19. Per the original methods: It was from reference gene primer amplification that nucleated cell counts were estimated. The repertoire was sequenced with immunoSEQ multiplex PCR; TCRdb's copy has only in-frame clones and lacks some. V and J calls and clone size are given by that table; D and trimming were obtained from the DNA. The sample contains approximately 220,000 clones, over 80% of which appear only once.

The rearrangement uses TRBV10-3 and TRBJ2-7; 8 bases are shared with TRBD1. What was sequenced was peripheral blood. The TCR originated in a man aged 40-50 years with acute or convalescent COVID-19. In nucleotides, the CDR3 is TGTGCCATCAGTGAGTCGTGGACAGGGTCCTACGAGCAGTACTTC. It yields the protein CAISESWTGSYEQYF.